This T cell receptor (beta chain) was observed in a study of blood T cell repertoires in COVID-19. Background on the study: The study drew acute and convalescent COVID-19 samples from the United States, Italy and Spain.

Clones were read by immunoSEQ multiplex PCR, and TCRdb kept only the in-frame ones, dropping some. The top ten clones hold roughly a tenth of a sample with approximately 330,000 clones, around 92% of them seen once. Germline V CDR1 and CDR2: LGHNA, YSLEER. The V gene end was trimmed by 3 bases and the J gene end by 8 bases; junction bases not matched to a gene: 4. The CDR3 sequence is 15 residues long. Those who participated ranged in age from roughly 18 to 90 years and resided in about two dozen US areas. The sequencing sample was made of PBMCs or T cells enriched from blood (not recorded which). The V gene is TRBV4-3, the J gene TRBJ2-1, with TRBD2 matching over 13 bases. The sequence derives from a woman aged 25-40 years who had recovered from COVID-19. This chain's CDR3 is CASSQGLAGLYEQFF. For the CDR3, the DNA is TGCGCCAGCAGCCAGGGACTAGCGGGATTATATGAGCAGTTCTTC.